The 22 T cell receptor beta chains presented below share a single source sample, sequenced in a study of T-cell memory formation after mild COVID-19. TCRdb reprocessed the 5' RACE reads with MiXCR, giving one entry per CDR3 protein. In the table there are approximately 300,000 distinct CDR3 sequences, about 15% of which are singletons. The specimen sequenced was PBMCs or a T cell subset sorted from them (not recorded which). These receptor sequences come from a man younger than 35 who had mild COVID-19 (a few samples of this study predate the infection). Cell type and time point are not known.

This clonotype was seen a single time. The gene calls are TRBV7-2 and TRBJ1-2, with a possible D match to TRBD1 (5 bases). Germline assignment: CDR1 SGHTA and CDR2 FQGNSA. Trimming pared 2 bases from V and 3 bases from J, leaving 22 bases between. The CDR3 totals 18 residues. In nucleotides, the CDR3 is TGTGCCAGCAGCTTAATTATGGGCAGGGCGGGAGAATACTATGGCTACACCTTC. Its translation is CASSLIMGRAGEYYGYTF. Drawing the rest from reference TRBV7-2 and TRBJ1-2, the complete variable domain is GAGVSQSPSNKVTEKGKDVELRCDPISGHTALYWYRQSLGQGLEFLIYFQGNSAPDKSGLPSDRFSAERTGGSVSTLTIQRTQQEDSAVYLCASSLIMGRAGEYYGYTFGSGTRLTVV.

The chain employs TRBV6-1 and TRBJ2-3; D gene unclear. Looked up from germline, CDR1 is MNHNS and CDR2 is SASEGT. The CDR3 contains 13 residues. V was clipped by 2 bases and J by 1 base, with 4 bases between them. The CDR3 DNA is TGTGCCAGCAGTGAACACCGCACAGATACGCAGTATTTT. This sequence encodes CASSEHRTDTQYF.

In its sample, this clonotype was seen a few times. The V gene is TRBV20-1, the J gene TRBJ1-6; D gene unclear. The V and J ends lost 0 bases and 0 bases respectively, with 9 bases between them. CDR1 is DFQATT and CDR2 is SNEGSKA in the germline V gene (reference sequence). The CDR3 loop spans 16 amino acids. The chain's CDR3 is CSARDRGSSYNSPLHF. The CDR3 coding sequence is TGCAGTGCTAGAGATCGAGGGAGCTCCTATAATTCACCCCTCCACTTT.

This clonotype occurred a few times. The J gene is TRBJ1-4, the V gene TRBV19, with D possibly matching TRBD1 (5 bases). In germline, CDR1 is LNHDA, CDR2 SQIVND (reference sequence). CDR3 length: 18 amino acids. Trimming shortened V by 1 base and J by 2 bases, and 17 bases separated the two germline ends. The CDR3 is CASSIVARQGATNEKLFF. Here the CDR3 DNA reads TGTGCCAGTAGTATAGTGGCCCGGCAGGGTGCCACTAATGAAAAACTGTTTTTT.

This clonotype was seen a handful of times. V and J are TRBV11-1 and TRBJ2-3, with 9 bases that match TRBD2. This CDR3 region has 17 residues. CDR1 and CDR2 (germline): SGHAT, FQDESV (reference sequence). The V and J ends lost 1 base and 2 bases, in that order; junction bases with no gene match: 7. This chain's CDR3 is CASSLDGLASFTDTQYF. The CDR3 DNA follows: TGTGCCAGCAGCTTAGACGGACTAGCGAGTTTCACAGATACGCAGTATTTT. The entire variable domain, with the rest obtained from reference TRBV11-1 and TRBJ2-3, is as follows: EAEVAQSPRYKITEKSQAVAFWCDPISGHATLYWYRQILGQGPELLVQFQDESVVDDSQLPKDRFSAERLKGVDSTLKIQPAELGDSAMYLCASSLDGLASFTDTQYFGPGTRLTVL.

This clonotype has a count of ten or more. The chain combines TRBV6-5 with TRBJ1-1, with 10 bases fitting TRBD1. V lost 5 bases to trimming and J lost 1 base; unmatched junction nucleotides: 4. The germline V gene encodes CDR1 MNHEY and CDR2 SVGAGI. The CDR3 spans 15 residues. The CDR3 protein is CASSETGGKNTEAFF. CDR3 coding DNA: TGTGCCAGCAGTGAGACAGGGGGCAAGAACACTGAAGCTTTCTTT.

The V call is TRBV5-1, the J call TRBJ2-1; a weak D match, TRBD1 (5 bases). Trimming took off 2 bases at V and 15 bases at J, with 15 bases between the two ends. CDR3 size: 12 residues. Looked up from germline, CDR1 is SGHRS and CDR2 is YFSETQ. CDR3 nucleotides: TGCGCCAGCAGCTTCGAACAAGGGGCCGGGTTCTTC. Its translation: CASSFEQGAGFF.

This clonotype was observed a few times. The chain employs TRBV30 and TRBJ1-1; possibly TRBD1 for D (5 bases). V dropped 2 bases and J dropped 5 bases, with 9 bases sitting between them. The germline gives CDR1 GTSNPN, CDR2 SVGIG (reference sequence). The CDR3 is 12 residues long. CDR3 DNA: TGTGCCTGGAGTTTCAGGGAGACTGAAGCTTTCTTT. It is translated as CAWSFRETEAFF.

This chain uses TRBV7-2 with TRBJ2-3; TRBD2 matches 7 bases. With 3 bases clipped from V and 5 bases from J, the junction kept 14 bases outside the gene matches. The CDR3 runs to 17 residues. Germline V lookup: CDR1 SGHTA, CDR2 FQGNSA. CDR3 in amino acids: CASSFSGGVASGDTQYF. CDR3 nucleotides: TGTGCCAGCAGCTTCTCTGGGGGGGTAGCGTCCGGAGATACGCAGTATTTT.

This clonotype was observed many times. The chain is built from TRBV20-1 and TRBJ1-1; 9 bases align to TRBD1. CDR1 and CDR2 from the germline V gene are DFQATT and SNEGSKA (reference sequence). CDR3 length equals 12 residues. The V segment lost 7 bases and the J segment 1 base; nucleotides outside the gene matches: 1. As DNA, the CDR3 is TGCAGTGTGGACAGGGGGAACACTGAAGCTTTCTTT. Its translation: CSVDRGNTEAFF.

The gene calls are TRBV20-1 and TRBJ2-7, with no clear D. With 0 bases removed from V and 1 base from J, the gap between germline ends came to 13 bases. CDR3 length: 15 residues. The V gene's germline CDR1 is DFQATT and CDR2 SNEGSKA (reference sequence). The CDR3 spells CSARDPKVGSYEQYV. The CDR3 DNA reads as TGCAGTGCTAGAGATCCTAAGGTAGGGTCCTACGAGCAGTACGTC.

The V gene is TRBV20-1, the J gene TRBJ2-1, with 7 bases fitting TRBD2. Unmatched junction bases numbered 11, after V lost 5 bases and J lost 4 bases. CDR1 DFQATT and CDR2 SNEGSKA come from the germline V gene (reference sequence). CDR3 size: 15 residues. The CDR3, as DNA: TGCAGTGCTGGGAAAGGTAGCGGGCAATACAATGAGCAGTTCTTC. This codes for CSAGKGSGQYNEQFF.

J is TRBJ2-3 and V is TRBV29-1, with D perhaps TRBD2 (5 bases). From germline, CDR1 is SQVTM and CDR2 ANQGSEA. The CDR3 is made up of 14 amino acids. Trimming stripped 5 bases from V and 0 bases from J, with 12 bases between. The CDR3 DNA reads as TGCAGCGTTTTACGGGAAAGTAGCACAGATACGCAGTATTTT. Residues: CSVLRESSTDTQYF.

This clonotype was seen ten or more times. CDR3 sequence reads: CATSRVSGNTDTQYF. Here the CDR3 DNA reads TGTGCCACCAGCAGAGTTAGCGGTAACACAGATACGCAGTATTTT. The chain recombines TRBV15 with TRBJ2-3; a weak D match, TRBD2 (6 bases). The CDR3 length is 15 residues. The V gene's germline CDR1 is LNHNV and CDR2 YYDKDF (reference sequence). The V end was cut by 1 base, the J end by 2 bases, with 10 bases between.

V gene TRBV4-1 combines with J gene TRBJ1-4; no clear D. V lost 1 base, J lost 12 bases, and 18 bases lay in between. The CDR3 length is 15 residues. The germline gives CDR1 MGHRA, CDR2 YSYEKL. The CDR3 nucleotides are TGCGCCAGCAGCCAAGTCGGAACGGCCGGGGAGCAACTGTTTTTT. Translation: CASSQVGTAGEQLFF.

The rearrangement links TRBV12-3 or TRBV12-4 to TRBJ1-1; 8 bases are a match to TRBD1. Trimming took 6 bases from V and 7 from J; bases not matched to a gene: 7. This CDR3 has 13 residues. CDR3 nucleotide sequence: TGTGCCAGCAGCTATGGACAGGGAGATGAAGCTTTCTTT. Translation: CASSYGQGDEAFF.

There are a few counts of this clonotype. V gene TRBV6-5 combines with J gene TRBJ2-7; TRBD1 aligns across 7 bases. The CDR3 consists of 15 residues. The junction had 8 bases not matched to a gene; V was cut back by 2 bases and J by 4 bases. Germline loops: CDR1 MNHEY, CDR2 SVGAGI. The CDR3 nucleotides read TGTGCCAGCAGTTACACGATAACAGGGGTTTACGAGCAGTACTTC. Translated: CASSYTITGVYEQYF.

This clonotype was counted between two and nine times. J is TRBJ2-5 and V is TRBV28, with a possible D match to TRBD2 (7 bases). Germline lookup yields CDR1 MDHEN and CDR2 SYDVKM. The CDR3 runs to 15 residues. Trimming shortened V by 2 bases and J by 0 bases, and 10 bases separated the two germline ends. CDR3 nucleotides: TGTGCCAGCAGTTTAAGGCGGGGGCACCAAGAGACCCAGTACTTC. It codes for CASSLRRGHQETQYF.

The chain uses TRBV6-5 and TRBJ2-5; D is unresolved. The CDR3 has 13 residues. Trimming removed 5 bases at V and 7 bases at J, with 14 bases between. Germline loops: CDR1 MNHEY, CDR2 SVGAGI. The CDR3: CASSLLKSATQYF. For the CDR3, the DNA is TGTGCCAGCAGTCTCCTAAAGTCTGCGACCCAGTACTTC.

The V and J genes are TRBV5-8 and TRBJ2-5; 13 positions match TRBD2. The trim removed 4 bases at V and 5 bases at J, leaving 5 bases unmatched. Germline values: CDR1 SGHTS, CDR2 YDEGEE. This CDR3 has 15 amino acids. The DNA of the CDR3 is TGTGCCAGCAGCCCCTGGACTAGCGGGGGCGAGACCCAGTACTTC. Protein product: CASSPWTSGGETQYF.

This clonotype was counted between two and nine times. V usage is TRBV7-3 and J usage is TRBJ2-1; 7 bases fit TRBD1. The ends lost 4 bases at V and 9 bases at J; junction bases unmatched: 6. CDR1 and CDR2 (germline): SGHTA, FQGTGA. CDR3 size: 13 residues. The CDR3, as DNA: TGTGCCAGCAGCTATGCAGGGGGTGGTGAGCAGTTCTTC. Translated: CASSYAGGGEQFF.

In its sample, this clonotype was seen a few times. This chain's CDR3 is CASRRGRGLIGELFF. The DNA of the CDR3 is TGTGCCAGCAGAAGAGGGAGGGGGCTAATCGGGGAGCTGTTTTTT. J is TRBJ2-2 and V is TRBV6-2 or TRBV6-3; D may be TRBD1 or TRBD2 (7 bases each). Germline values: CDR1 MNHEY, CDR2 SVGEGT. CDR3 length: 15 residues. Trimming cost V 6 bases and J 7 bases, with 18 bases left between them.